This record concerns one T cell receptor beta chain sequence. Antigen specificity is unknown. The V gene lost 3 bases and the J gene lost 0 bases, with 9 bases spanning the gap. The CDR3 length is 15 residues. In germline, CDR1 is SEHNR, CDR2 FQNEAQ (reference sequence). This entry comes from a study of T cell responses to AZD1222 COVID-19 vaccine. Sequencing was performed with immunoSEQ multiplex PCR; in TCRdb, only in-frame clones are kept and a portion is missing. The data hold 93,000 or so clones, with 90% to 95% observed a single time. Study-wide findings and caveats: White British donors predominated, females outnumbered males, and clonal diversity was possibly underestimated. Researchers took repertoire samples only after the peak T cell response had come.

The rearrangement links TRBV7-9 to TRBJ1-3; D might be TRBD1 (6 bases). The TCR was taken from an adult in good health. Sequencing was performed on peripheral blood, taken on day 0 of AZD1222 vaccination. CDR3 amino acids: CASSFLGHSGNTIYF. CDR3 nucleotides: TGTGCCAGCAGCTTTTTGGGACACTCTGGAAACACCATATATTTT. The entire variable domain, with the rest obtained from reference TRBV7-9 and TRBJ1-3, is as follows: DTGVSQNPRHKITKRGQNVTFRCDPISEHNRLYWYRQTLGQGPEFLTYFQNEAQLEKSRLLSDRFSAERPKGSFSTLEIQRTEQGDSAMYLCASSFLGHSGNTIYFGEGSWLTVV.